This T cell receptor (beta chain) was captured in a study of T cell responses to AZD1222 COVID-19 vaccine. In the study overall: Samples with a second dose at about 4 or about 12 weeks were pooled together. Findings and caveats of the study: After the peak T cell response, and only then, were repertoires sampled. Donors were mostly white British, more females; clonal diversity possibly underestimated. A reported finding is that nearly half of spike-specific TCRs target unmutated variant regions.

This CDR3 contains 17 residues. Germline CDR1 and CDR2: LGHNA and YSLEER. V lost 3 bases to trimming and J lost 4 bases; unmatched junction nucleotides: 10. Of note for this clone: The antigen is unknown.

Some clones are missing from TCRdb's copy, which holds only in-frame ones; the method was immunoSEQ multiplex PCR. The table lists over 100,000 clones, 80% to 90% of them singletons. Sample: peripheral blood, taken on day 0 of AZD1222 vaccination. The clonotype was recovered from an adult in good health. The genes are TRBV4-3 and TRBJ2-5; 11 bases align to TRBD2. CDR3 protein: CASSQGGGLAGGETQYF. CDR3 bases: TGCGCCAGCAGCCAGGGGGGTGGGCTAGCGGGAGGAGAGACCCAGTACTTC.